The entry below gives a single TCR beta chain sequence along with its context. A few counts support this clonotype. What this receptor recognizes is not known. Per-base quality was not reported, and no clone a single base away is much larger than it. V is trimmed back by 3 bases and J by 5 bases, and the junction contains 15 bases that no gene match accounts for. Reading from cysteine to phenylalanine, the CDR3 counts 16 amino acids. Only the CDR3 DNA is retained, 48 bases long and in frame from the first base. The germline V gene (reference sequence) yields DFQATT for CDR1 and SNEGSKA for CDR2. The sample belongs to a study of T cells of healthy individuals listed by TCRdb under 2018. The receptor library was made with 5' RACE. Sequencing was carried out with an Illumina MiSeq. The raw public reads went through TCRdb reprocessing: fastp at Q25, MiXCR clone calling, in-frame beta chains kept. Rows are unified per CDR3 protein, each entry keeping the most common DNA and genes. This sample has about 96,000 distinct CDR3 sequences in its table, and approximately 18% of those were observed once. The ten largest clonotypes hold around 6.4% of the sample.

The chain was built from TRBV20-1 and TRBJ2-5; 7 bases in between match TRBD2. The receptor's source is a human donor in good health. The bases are TGCAGTGCTAGTGAATTTAGCGGGCCGTATGAGGAGACCCAGTACTTC. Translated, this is CSASEFSGPYEETQYF.